Presented here are 9 T cell receptor beta chains from one specimen sequenced in a study of T cell repertoires in cytomegalovirus infection. In TCRdb, the reads were re-called with MiXCR into one record per CDR3 protein. In the table there are approximately 140,000 distinct CDR3 sequences, 20% to 30% of which are singletons. Their specific antigens are unknown. Material for sequencing was PBMCs, sequenced either directly or after in vitro stimulation (not recorded which). The receptor set was obtained from a human donor in good health (CMV status not recorded). Some clones in this sample may be carry-over from other donors' samples.

This clonotype was counted between two and nine times. The chain links TRBV20-1 to TRBJ2-4, with D perhaps being TRBD1 or TRBD2 (5 bases each). The CDR3 spans 13 residues. V was pared by 5 bases and J by 6 bases, with 14 bases between. Germline CDR1 reads DFQATT; CDR2 reads SNEGSKA (reference sequence). Written as DNA, the CDR3 is TGCAGTGCTGGACACTTGGGGGTAAACATTCAGTACTTC. Translated, it gives CSAGHLGVNIQYF.

In its sample, this clonotype was seen a few times. This chain joins TRBV18 and TRBJ1-2; possible D gene TRBD1, 5 bases. Between the trimmed V and J ends, which lost 3 bases and 5 bases, there was a span of 10 bases. Germline V gene data show CDR1 as KGHSH and CDR2 as LQKENI. The CDR3 runs to 13 residues. CDR3 residues: CASSPSRDYGYTF. Written as DNA, the CDR3 is TGTGCCAGCTCACCCTCCAGGGATTATGGCTACACCTTC.

The chain joins TRBV6-2 or TRBV6-3 to TRBJ2-5; D remains unclear. From germline, CDR1 is MNHEY and CDR2 SVGEGT. The CDR3 is made up of 14 amino acids. V dropped 0 bases and J dropped 2 bases, with 7 bases sitting between them. The CDR3 is CASSYSDAQETQYF. CDR3 nucleotides: TGTGCCAGCAGTTACTCTGACGCACAAGAGACCCAGTACTTC.

This chain uses TRBV27 with TRBJ2-1; D is unresolved. V was pared by 5 bases and J by 0 bases, with 11 bases between. The germline V gene encodes CDR1 MNHEY and CDR2 SMNVEV (reference sequence). The CDR3 consists of 15 residues. The CDR3 DNA reads as TGTGCCAGCAGTCCGTCATCGAGCTCCTACAATGAGCAGTTCTTC. The encoded protein is CASSPSSSSYNEQFF.

This clonotype was recorded only once. The chain carries TRBV4-3 and TRBJ2-7, with 7 bases identical to TRBD2. The J segment lost 3 bases and the V segment lost 1 base, leaving 3 bases of the junction unmatched. The CDR3 is 14 amino acids. Germline CDR1 reads LGHNA; CDR2 reads YSLEER. CDR3 residues: CASSQARTSYEQYF. The CDR3 DNA reads TGCGCCAGCAGCCAAGCCCGGACTAGCTACGAGCAGTACTTC.

J is TRBJ2-2 and V is TRBV18, with 14 positions matching TRBD2. This CDR3 has 16 amino acids. Germline loops: CDR1 KGHSH, CDR2 LQKENI. The V gene end was trimmed by 3 bases and the J gene end by 7 bases; junction bases not matched to a gene: 4. CDR3 in DNA: TGTGCCAGCTCACCGGGACTAGCGGGAGTCAACGGGGAGCTGTTTTTT. This gives the protein CASSPGLAGVNGELFF.

The chain links TRBV18 to TRBJ2-5, with TRBD1 identical over 10 bases. V gave up 3 bases and J gave up 5 bases; unmatched junction bases: 9. CDR3 length: 16 amino acids. CDR1 is KGHSH and CDR2 is LQKENI in the germline V gene. The chain's CDR3 is CASSPYRDRGEETQYF. CDR3 nucleotides: TGTGCCAGCTCACCCTACCGGGACAGGGGAGAGGAGACCCAGTACTTC.

This clonotype was counted between two and nine times. V and J are TRBV28 and TRBJ2-7; D is undetermined. This CDR3 spans 13 amino acids. Deletions cut 9 bases from V and 3 bases from J, with 15 bases between. The germline gives CDR1 MDHEN, CDR2 SYDVKM. Written as DNA, the CDR3 is TGTGCCAGTTGTAGGGTAAAGATCTACGAGCAGTACTTC. As protein: CASCRVKIYEQYF.

This clonotype was counted ten times or more. The chain is built from TRBV7-9 and TRBJ1-1; maybe TRBD1 (6 bases). The CDR3 has 13 amino acids. Between the trimmed V and J ends, which lost 1 base and 6 bases, there was a span of 9 bases. Germline-derived CDR1 and CDR2 are SEHNR and FQNEAQ (reference sequence). For the CDR3, the DNA is TGTGCCAGCAGCTTAGAGGCAGGGGCTGAAGCTTTCTTT. It translates to CASSLEAGAEAFF.